Described below is a single TCR beta chain sequence and its context. Its target is unknown. V lost 2 bases to trimming and J lost 1 base, with 8 bases between them. In germline, CDR1 is MNHEY, CDR2 SMNVEV (reference sequence). This CDR3 region has 14 residues. The data were taken from a study of cytomegalovirus exposure and HLA in healthy donors. The assay was immunoSEQ multiplex PCR, and TCRdb's table has in-frame clones only and misses some. Here the sample spans about 330,000 clones, around 87% being singletons. Study observations and caveats: Testing in vitro showed a few CMV-associated chains specific for CMV antigens.

The sequenced sample consisted of PBMCs. This receptor was obtained from a woman aged 30 to 39 in good health and CMV-seropositive. The chain couples TRBV27 to TRBJ1-1; tentatively, D is TRBD1 (5 bases). The CDR3 nucleotides read TGTGCCAGCAGTTTACGTGGACAGAACACTGAAGCTTTCTTT. Its translation is CASSLRGQNTEAFF.